This T cell receptor beta chain originates from a study of CD8 T cells in Susac syndrome. Random hexamers served to reverse transcribe roughly 0.5 to 1 ug RNA. Using its own MiXCR run on the immunoSEQ multiplex PCR reads, TCRdb lists one record per CDR3 protein. The sample consists of approximately 180,000 distinct CDR3 sequences, around 93% of them appearing once. What was sequenced was CD4+ T cells from PBMCs. The sequence was collected from a human donor with multiple sclerosis.

The CDR3 reads CATSREAGQSSGNTIYF. CDR3 sequence (DNA): TGTGCCACCAGCAGAGAAGCGGGACAGTCCTCTGGAAACACCATATATTTT. The V gene is TRBV15, the J gene TRBJ1-3; 7 bases align to TRBD1. The CDR3 spans 17 residues. J was trimmed by 0 bases and V by 0 bases; bases with no gene match: 5. Germline V lookup: CDR1 LNHNV, CDR2 YYDKDF (reference sequence).